This T cell receptor beta chain was found in a study of T-cell reconstitution after alpha-beta-depleted transplantation in children. This sample's TCRbeta library carried unique molecular identifier barcodes. TCRdb reprocessed the PCR reads with MiXCR, giving one entry per CDR3 protein. The data hold 750,000 to 950,000 distinct CDR3 sequences, with roughly 16% observed a single time. V was cut by 3 bases and J by 9 bases, with 8 bases left in between. The CDR3 covers 12 residues. Material: PBMCs, mostly from graft donor cells, obtained 360 days after TCRalphabeta/CD19-depleted stem cell transplant. The chain links TRBV12-3 or TRBV12-4 to TRBJ1-4; D uncertain. The sequence came from a male patient younger than 18 who had a stem cell transplant for acute lymphoblastic leukemia, so the T cells may come from the graft donor. The CDR3 nucleotides read TGTGCCAGCAGTTTCGACTCCCAAAAACTGTTTTTT. This translates into CASSFDSQKLFF.